The clone carrying this TCR beta chain was detected only a few times. The target antigen is unknown. This record belongs to a study of T-cell reconstitution after alpha-beta-depleted transplantation in children. This CDR3 spans 15 amino acids. V was cut by 2 bases and J by 9 bases, with 17 bases left in between. Study-level results: Surviving recipient cells, namely T cells and thymic progenitors, were the source of high day-60 TCRbeta diversity in some patients.

TCRbeta library preparation incorporated unique molecular identifiers. TCRdb redid the calling of the PCR reads with MiXCR, one entry per CDR3 protein. The table includes approximately 520,000 distinct CDR3 sequences, around 10% detected once. This chain connects TRBV12-3 or TRBV12-4 to TRBJ1-5, with D hard to call. The material was PBMCs, mostly from graft donor cells, obtained 180 days after TCRalphabeta/CD19-depleted stem cell transplant. The TCR comes from a female patient between 2 and 15 years old who had a stem cell transplant for aplastic anemia, so the T cells may come from the graft donor. CDR3 amino acids: CASSLLPLRSTPQHF. CDR3 nucleotide sequence: TGTGCCAGCAGTTTACTTCCCCTAAGGTCCACGCCCCAGCATTTT.